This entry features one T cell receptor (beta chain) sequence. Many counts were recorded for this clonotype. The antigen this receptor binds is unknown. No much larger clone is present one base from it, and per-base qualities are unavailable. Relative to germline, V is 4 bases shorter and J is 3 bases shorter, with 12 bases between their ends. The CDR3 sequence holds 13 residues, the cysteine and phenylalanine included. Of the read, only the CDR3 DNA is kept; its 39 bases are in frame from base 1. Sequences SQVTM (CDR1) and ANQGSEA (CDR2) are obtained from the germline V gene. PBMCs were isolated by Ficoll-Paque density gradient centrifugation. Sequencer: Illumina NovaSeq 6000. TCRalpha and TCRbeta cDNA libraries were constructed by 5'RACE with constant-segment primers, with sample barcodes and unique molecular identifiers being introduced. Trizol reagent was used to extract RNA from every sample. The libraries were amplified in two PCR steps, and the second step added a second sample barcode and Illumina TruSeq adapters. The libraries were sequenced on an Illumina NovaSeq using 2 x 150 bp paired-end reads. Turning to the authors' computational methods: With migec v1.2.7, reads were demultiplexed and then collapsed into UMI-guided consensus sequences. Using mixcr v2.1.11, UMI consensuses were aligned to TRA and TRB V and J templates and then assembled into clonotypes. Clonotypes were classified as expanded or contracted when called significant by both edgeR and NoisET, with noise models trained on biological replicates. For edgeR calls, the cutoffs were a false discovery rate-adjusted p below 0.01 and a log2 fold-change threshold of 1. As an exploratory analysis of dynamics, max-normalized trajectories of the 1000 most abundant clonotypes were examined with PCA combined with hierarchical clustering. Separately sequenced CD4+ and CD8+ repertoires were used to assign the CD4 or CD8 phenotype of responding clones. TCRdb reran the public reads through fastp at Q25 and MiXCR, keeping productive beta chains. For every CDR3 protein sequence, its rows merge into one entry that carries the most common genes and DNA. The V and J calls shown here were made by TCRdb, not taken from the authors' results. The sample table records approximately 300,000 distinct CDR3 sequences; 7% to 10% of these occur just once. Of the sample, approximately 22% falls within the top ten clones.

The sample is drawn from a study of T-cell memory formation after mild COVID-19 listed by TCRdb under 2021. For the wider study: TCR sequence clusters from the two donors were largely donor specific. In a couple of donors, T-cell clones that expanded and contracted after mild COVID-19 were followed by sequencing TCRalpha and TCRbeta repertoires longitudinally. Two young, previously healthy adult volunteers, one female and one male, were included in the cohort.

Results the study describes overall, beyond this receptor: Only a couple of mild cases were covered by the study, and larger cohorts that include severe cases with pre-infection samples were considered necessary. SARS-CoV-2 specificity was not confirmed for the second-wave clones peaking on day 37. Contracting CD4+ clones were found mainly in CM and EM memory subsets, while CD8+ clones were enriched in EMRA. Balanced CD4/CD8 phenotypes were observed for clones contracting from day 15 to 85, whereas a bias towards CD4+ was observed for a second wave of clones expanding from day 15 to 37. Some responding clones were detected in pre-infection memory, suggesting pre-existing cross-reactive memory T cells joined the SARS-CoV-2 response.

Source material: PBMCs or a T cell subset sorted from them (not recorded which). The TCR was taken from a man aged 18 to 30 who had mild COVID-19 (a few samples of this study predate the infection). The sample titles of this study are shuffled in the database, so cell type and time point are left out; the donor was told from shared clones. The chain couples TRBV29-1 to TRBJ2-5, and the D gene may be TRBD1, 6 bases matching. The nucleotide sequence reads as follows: TGCAGCGTTGTGGGGGCCTTCGAAGAGACCCAGTACTTC. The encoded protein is CSVVGAFEETQYF.